The 4 T cell receptor beta chains below were found in one sample sequenced in a study of blood T cell repertoires in COVID-19. Sequencing was performed with immunoSEQ multiplex PCR; in TCRdb, only in-frame clones are kept and a portion is missing. The table includes roughly 6,600 clones, roughly nine tenths detected once. Sequencing used peripheral blood. These receptor sequences come from a human donor in a cohort sampled during active COVID-19. The donor label of this sample is uncertain.

The rearrangement links TRBV24-1 to TRBJ2-1; 11 nucleotides align to TRBD2. V lost 0 bases, J lost 10 bases, and 4 bases stayed unmatched. This CDR3 contains 15 residues. Per the germline V gene, CDR1 is KGHDR and CDR2 is SFDVKD. CDR3 protein: CATSDLRTSGREQFF. The CDR3 DNA reads as TGTGCCACCAGTGATTTGCGGACTAGCGGGCGAGAGCAGTTCTTC.

V is TRBV29-1 and J is TRBJ2-5; the match to TRBD2 covers 8 bases. This CDR3 region has 16 residues. V lost 2 bases and J lost 9; bases outside the gene matches: 17. The germline V gene has CDR1 SQVTM and CDR2 ANQGSEA. CDR3 coding DNA: TGCAGCGTTGAAAGGTCTAGCGGGCCCCTTCGGAGGGCCCAGTACTTC. Translating gives CSVERSSGPLRRAQYF.

CDR3 DNA: TGTGCCAGCAGTTCCCGGGACTTTTCCACTCTAACCACTGAAGCTTTCTTT. This encodes CASSSRDFSTLTTEAFF. V is TRBV28 and J is TRBJ1-1, with D possibly TRBD1 on 5 matching bases. The V end lost 4 bases, the J end lost 4 bases, and 22 bases lay between the germline ends. Germline lookup yields CDR1 MDHEN and CDR2 SYDVKM. There are 17 residues in the CDR3.

The chain uses TRBV5-1 and TRBJ2-7; 14 positions match TRBD2. Germline V gene sequence: CDR1 SGHRS, CDR2 YFSETQ. Trimming took 8 bases from V and 5 from J; bases not matched to a gene: 6. The CDR3 is 14 residues long. CDR3 coding DNA: TGCGCCAGTAAACCGGGACTAGCGGGGGACGAGCAGTACTTC. It is translated as CASKPGLAGDEQYF. Filled out from reference TRBV5-1 and TRBJ2-7, the complete variable domain reads KAGVTQTPRYLIKTRGQQVTLSCSPISGHRSVSWYQQTPGQGLQFLFEYFSETQRNKGNFPGRFSGRQFSNSRSEMNVSTLELGDSALYLCASKPGLAGDEQYFGPGTRLTVT.